Presented here are 7 T cell receptor beta chains from one specimen sequenced in a study of regulatory T cells in long-lasting Graves disease. Investigators prepared the TCR beta libraries by applying iRepertoire HTBI primers and Arm-PCR of CDR3 regions. Using its own MiXCR run on the multiplex PCR reads, TCRdb lists one record per CDR3 protein. The data hold more than 350,000 distinct CDR3 sequences, with over 20% observed a single time. The time point denotes: persistent/refractory GD, antithyroid drugs over 5 years with positive TRAb. Preparation of the TCR library used RNA extracted from PBMCs. Source: peripheral blood mononuclear cells (PBMCs), taken when the disease was refractory, from a patient treated with antithyroid drugs. Source of these receptors: a female donor with Graves disease.

This chain joins TRBV28 and TRBJ2-7; no clear D. Trimming left V 3 bases short and J 2 bases short, with 14 bases between. This CDR3 spans 15 amino acids. CDR1 is MDHEN, CDR2 SYDVKM, per germline. In nucleotides, the CDR3 is TGTGCCAGCAGTTTTATATCGGAGAGTACCTACGAGCAGTACTTC. Its translation: CASSFISESTYEQYF.

The sample holds a few counts of this clonotype. V gene TRBV30 combines with J gene TRBJ2-7, with 8 bases lining up with TRBD1. The CDR3 covers 14 residues. CDR1 and CDR2 (germline): GTSNPN, SVGIG (reference sequence). V gave up 2 bases and J gave up 2 bases; unmatched junction bases: 5. The CDR3 sequence: CAWSPGQGAYEQYF. Here the CDR3 DNA reads TGTGCCTGGAGTCCCGGACAGGGAGCCTACGAGCAGTACTTC.

The chain employs TRBV20-1 and TRBJ1-2; 12 bases match TRBD1. Trimming cost V 6 bases and J 8 bases; bases outside gene matches: 13. The CDR3 has 15 residues. Germline values: CDR1 DFQATT, CDR2 SNEGSKA (reference sequence). The CDR3 loop is CSAKPPGQGARGYTF. CDR3 sequence (DNA): TGCAGTGCGAAACCCCCGGGACAGGGGGCAAGGGGCTACACCTTC.

This chain joins TRBV7-3 and TRBJ2-1; D is unresolved. CDR3 length: 17 amino acids. Germline CDR1 is SGHTA and CDR2 is FQGTGA. The V and J ends lost 5 bases and 5 bases respectively, with 22 bases between them. The CDR3 sequence is CASSPPLVDANNNEQFF. In DNA, the CDR3 is TGTGCCAGCAGCCCCCCCCTAGTTGATGCCAATAACAATGAGCAGTTCTTC.

This clonotype occurred many times. This chain connects TRBV20-1 to TRBJ1-1, with a tentative D call TRBD1 (5 bases). The V gene lost 6 bases and the J gene lost 0 bases, with 11 bases spanning the gap. The CDR3 extends over 13 amino acids. Per the germline V gene, CDR1 is DFQATT and CDR2 is SNEGSKA (reference sequence). This chain's CDR3 is CSAPTQVNTEAFF. CDR3 coding DNA: TGCAGTGCACCTACACAGGTGAACACTGAAGCTTTCTTT.

The J gene is TRBJ2-7, the V gene TRBV12-3 or TRBV12-4, with D possibly matching TRBD1 (8 bases). The length of the CDR3 is 14 residues. Trimming pared 8 bases from V and 2 bases from J, leaving 16 bases between. The CDR3 loop reads CASGLQGGTYEQYF. The CDR3 region has the DNA TGTGCCAGCGGACTACAGGGGGGGACCTACGAGCAGTACTTC.

V usage is TRBV11-3 and J usage is TRBJ2-1; 9 positions match TRBD2. The germline CDR1 and CDR2 sequences are SGHNT and YENEEA. The CDR3 runs to 16 residues. Losses at the gene ends were 5 bases for V and 4 bases for J; bases not matched to a gene: 9. CDR3 coding DNA: TGTGCCAGCAGCGAAACTCGTAGCGGGAGTTACAATGAGCAGTTCTTC. It specifies CASSETRSGSYNEQFF. Combining the CDR3 with reference TRBV11-3 and TRBJ2-1 gives the whole variable domain EAGVVQSPRYKIIEKKQPVAFWCNPISGHNTLYWYLQNLGQGPELLIRYENEEAVDDSQLPKDRFSAERLKGVDSTLKIQPAELGDSAVYLCASSETRSGSYNEQFFGPGTRLTVL.